Below, one T cell receptor beta chain is given with its context. Profiling relied on immunoSEQ multiplex PCR, and the TCRdb table lists in-frame clones only, not all of them. The sample contains about 71,000 clones, 86% of which appear only once. This entry belongs to a study of blood T cell repertoires in COVID-19. Study summary: COVID-19 samples, acute and convalescent, were from the United States, Italy and Spain. In each case, the material was cDNA or gDNA derived from T cells, B-cell-depleted T cells, or PBMCs.

This CDR3 comprises 15 residues. Germline V gene sequence: CDR1 SGHAT, CDR2 FQNNGV. Trimming stripped 5 bases from V and 5 bases from J, with 15 bases between. The chain has TRBV11-2 and TRBJ1-4, with a possible D match to TRBD1 (6 bases). The clonotype was recovered from a man aged 45-65 years with active COVID-19. The sample comprised peripheral blood. The chain's CDR3 is CASSAGQQFNEKLFF. The DNA for the CDR3 is TGTGCCAGCAGCGCCGGACAGCAATTCAATGAAAAACTGTTTTTT.